These T cell receptor beta chains were read from a single sample in a study of post-analysis software for immune sequencing data. TCRdb ran MiXCR on the PCR reads and lists one entry per CDR3 protein. The table shows fewer than 850,000 distinct CDR3 sequences, with 25% to 30% occurring only once. Sequenced sample: blood. The receptors were sampled from a girl under 18 with multiple sclerosis. CDR3s include the opening cysteine and the closing phenylalanine or tryptophan. A D gene is named only where the DNA matches it firmly. The size of a clone is reported for some rows only, either as once, few or many, or as a class for expanded clones.

J: TRBJ2-1
size: NA
V: TRBV20-1
D: NA
DNA: TGCAGTGCTACCGGGAGCGCCTACAATGAGCAGTTCTTC
CDR3: CSATGSAYNEQFF

J: TRBJ1-1
size: few
V: TRBV29-1
D: NA
DNA: TGCAGCGTTGCCCCCCCAGGCTTAAACACTGAAGCTTTCTTT
CDR3: CSVAPPGLNTEAFF

J: TRBJ2-3
size: few
V: TRBV10-3
D: TRBD1
DNA: TGTGCCATCAGTGCGGAACAGGGGGGCACAGATACGCAGTATTTT
CDR3: CAISAEQGGTDTQYF

J: TRBJ1-1
size: few
V: TRBV20-1
D: TRBD1
DNA: TGCAGTGCTCTTCGGAGTGGTCAGGGGGTTGACACTGAAGCTTTCTTT
CDR3: CSALRSGQGVDTEAFF

J: TRBJ2-5
size: few
V: TRBV27
D: TRBD2
DNA: TGTGCCAGCAGCCGCCACGGGGAGGGAGGAGAGACCCAGTACTTC
CDR3: CASSRHGEGGETQYF

J: TRBJ2-1
size: NA
V: TRBV5-1
D: NA
DNA: TGCGCCAGCAGCTTGGCCGGGGATTACAATGAGCAGTTCTTC
CDR3: CASSLAGDYNEQFF

J: TRBJ2-5
size: few
V: TRBV20-1
D: TRBD2
DNA: TGCAGTGCTCATAGCGGGGGAAGGGAGACCCAGTACTTC
CDR3: CSAHSGGRETQYF

J: TRBJ1-2
size: NA
V: TRBV9
D: NA
DNA: TGTGCCAGCAGCGCGATGCCATATGGCTACACCTTC
CDR3: CASSAMPYGYTF

J: TRBJ2-6
size: few
V: TRBV18
D: NA
DNA: TGTGCCAGCTCACCACCGGCGCGTCTCTCTGGGGCCAACGTCCTGACTTTC
CDR3: CASSPPARLSGANVLTF

J: TRBJ2-5
size: few
V: TRBV7-2
D: NA
DNA: TGTGCCAGCAGCTCACAATCGAACAGTGTGACCCAGTACTTC
CDR3: CASSSQSNSVTQYF

J: TRBJ2-7
size: NA
V: TRBV7-2
D: TRBD2
DNA: TGTGCCAGCAGCTTAGGTCCTAGCGGGGGGCTCGAGCAGTACTTC
CDR3: CASSLGPSGGLEQYF

J: TRBJ1-5
size: once
V: TRBV20-1
D: NA
DNA: TGCAGTGCCCATAGGTGGACAGATAATCAGCCCCAGCATTTT
CDR3: CSAHRWTDNQPQHF

J: TRBJ2-1
size: NA
V: TRBV6-5
D: NA
DNA: TGTGCCAGCAGACTTGGACAAACAAAGGGCGATGAGCAGTTCTTC
CDR3: CASRLGQTKGDEQFF

J: TRBJ1-6
size: few
V: TRBV2
D: TRBD1
DNA: TGTGCCAGCAATGCCGGGACAGGGGCTTCACCCCTCCACTTT
CDR3: CASNAGTGASPLHF

J: TRBJ2-3
size: NA
V: TRBV6-1
D: TRBD2
DNA: TGTGCCAGCAGTGTTGCTAGCGGGACTCCGGGAGATACGCAGTATTTT
CDR3: CASSVASGTPGDTQYF

J: TRBJ2-3
size: NA
V: TRBV12-3/TRBV12-4
D: NA
DNA: TGTGCCAGCAGTACGAGGACAATCCTCAGGGGTACAACAGATACGGAATATTTT
CDR3: CASSTRTILRGTTDTEYF

J: TRBJ2-1
size: NA
V: TRBV20-1
D: TRBD2
DNA: TGCAGTGCTGACCCACGCGCGGGAGCCTACAATGAGCAGTTCTTC
CDR3: CSADPRAGAYNEQFF

J: TRBJ1-4
size: NA
V: TRBV7-2
D: TRBD1
DNA: TGTGCCAGCAGCGCAAAGGACAGGGGTGCTAATGAAAAACTGTTTTTT
CDR3: CASSAKDRGANEKLFF

J: TRBJ1-5
size: few
V: TRBV28
D: TRBD1
DNA: TGTGCCAGCAGATCTCAGGGGGATCAGCCCCAGCATTTT
CDR3: CASRSQGDQPQHF

J: TRBJ2-1
size: NA
V: TRBV12-3/TRBV12-4
D: NA
DNA: TGTGCCAGCAGTTTAGAGACAGTGGCCTACAATGAGCAGTTCTTC
CDR3: CASSLETVAYNEQFF

J: TRBJ2-7
size: many
V: TRBV12-3/TRBV12-4
D: NA
DNA: TGTGCCAGCAGGCACGGCTCCTACGAGCAGTACTTC
CDR3: CASRHGSYEQYF

J: TRBJ2-7
size: NA
V: TRBV7-2
D: TRBD2
DNA: TGTGCCAGCACCCGGACTAGCGGGAGCTACGAGCAGTACTTC
CDR3: CASTRTSGSYEQYF

J: TRBJ2-7
size: NA
V: TRBV5-1
D: NA
DNA: TGCGCCAGCAGCTTGGTTTCCGGGTCGACGAGCTCCTACAATGAGCAGTACTTC
CDR3: CASSLVSGSTSSYNEQYF

J: TRBJ2-3
size: many
V: TRBV20-1
D: NA
DNA: TGCAGTGCTAGTTGGCACGGGACAGATACGCAGTATTTT
CDR3: CSASWHGTDTQYF

J: TRBJ2-3
size: few
V: TRBV3-1
D: NA
DNA: TGTGCCAGCAGCCAAGCTGCGACGACTAAGACAGATACGCAGTATTTT
CDR3: CASSQAATTKTDTQYF

J: TRBJ2-5
size: many
V: TRBV5-1
D: NA
DNA: TGTGCCAGCAGCTTGGGTAGCGGAGGGGAGACCCAGTACTTC
CDR3: CASSLGSGGETQYF

J: TRBJ2-4
size: few
V: TRBV5-1
D: NA
DNA: TGCGCCAGCAGCTTGGACCCTAACATTCAGTACTTC
CDR3: CASSLDPNIQYF

J: TRBJ2-5
size: NA
V: TRBV12-3/TRBV12-4
D: TRBD1
DNA: TGTGCCAGCTGCATGGGACGGGACAGGGGACTTGGAGGGACCCAGTACTTC
CDR3: CASCMGRDRGLGGTQYF

J: TRBJ1-5
size: NA
V: TRBV6-4
D: NA
DNA: TGTGCCAGCAGTGACCCACCAGGGTCTCAGCATTTT
CDR3: CASSDPPGSQHF

J: TRBJ2-5
size: NA
V: TRBV5-1
D: NA
DNA: TGCGCCGGCAGCTTGCGGGGACAACCGCGGGAGACCCAGTACTTC
CDR3: CAGSLRGQPRETQYF

J: TRBJ2-2
size: NA
V: TRBV4-3
D: TRBD1
DNA: TGCGCCAGCAGCCAAGCGGTACTGCCGAGGGGGCCCAGTCAGAATTCCGGGGAGCTGTTTTTT
CDR3: CASSQAVLPRGPSQNSGELFF

J: TRBJ2-5
size: few
V: TRBV10-3
D: NA
DNA: TGTGCCATCAGTGATGGGGGGAGAGGAGGGATCCAGTACTTC
CDR3: CAISDGGRGGIQYF

J: TRBJ1-5
size: few
V: TRBV20-1
D: TRBD1
DNA: TGCAGTGCCGCCCAGGGGGCTAACAATCAGCCCCAGCATTTT
CDR3: CSAAQGANNQPQHF

J: TRBJ1-2
size: few
V: TRBV5-1
D: NA
DNA: TGCGCCAGCAGCTTGGACGGCACGGGGCGGACCTATGGCTACACCTTC
CDR3: CASSLDGTGRTYGYTF

J: TRBJ2-1
size: few
V: TRBV6-2/TRBV6-3
D: NA
DNA: TGTGCCAGCAGTTACTCGAGCGTGAGAGTCGATGTTAATGAGCAGTTCTTC
CDR3: CASSYSSVRVDVNEQFF

J: TRBJ2-1
size: NA
V: TRBV6-5
D: TRBD2
DNA: TGTGCCAGCGCTCAGCGGGGGGTTACCTACAATGAGCAGTTCTTC
CDR3: CASAQRGVTYNEQFF

J: TRBJ2-5
size: many
V: TRBV29-1
D: TRBD1
DNA: TGCAGCTCCAGGCAGGGGGCCGGGTGGCAAGAGACCCAGTACTTC
CDR3: CSSRQGAGWQETQYF

J: TRBJ2-3
size: NA
V: TRBV6-4
D: NA
DNA: TGTGCCAGCAGTGAGGGGGACACAGATACGCAGTATTTT
CDR3: CASSEGDTDTQYF

J: TRBJ2-1
size: few
V: TRBV5-5
D: TRBD2
DNA: TGTGCCAGCAGCCCTGGGACTAGCGGGAGGTACTCCTACAATGAGCAGTTCTTC
CDR3: CASSPGTSGRYSYNEQFF

J: TRBJ1-2
size: NA
V: TRBV10-3
D: NA
DNA: TGTGCCACCGGTAACAGCGGTGGCTATGGCTACACCTTC
CDR3: CATGNSGGYGYTF

J: TRBJ1-1
size: NA
V: TRBV5-6
D: NA
DNA: TGTGCCAGCAGCTTGCCAGGTATGAACACTGAAGCTTTCTTT
CDR3: CASSLPGMNTEAFF

J: TRBJ2-1
size: few
V: TRBV6-6
D: TRBD2
DNA: TGTGCCAGCAGTTACGAGGCGGGGGGCTCCTACAATGAGCAGTTCTTC
CDR3: CASSYEAGGSYNEQFF

J: TRBJ2-5
size: NA
V: TRBV20-1
D: NA
DNA: TGCAGTGCTGGGGAGCCCACCGAGACCCAGTACTTC
CDR3: CSAGEPTETQYF

J: TRBJ1-5
size: few
V: TRBV5-5
D: NA
DNA: TGTGCCAGCAGCTTGGGCTCGCAGACCCGTCAGCCCCAGCATTTT
CDR3: CASSLGSQTRQPQHF

J: TRBJ2-3
size: NA
V: TRBV20-1
D: NA
DNA: TGCAGTGCTAGTCGTTCCCCCGGGGATACGCAGTATTTT
CDR3: CSASRSPGDTQYF

J: TRBJ2-3
size: NA
V: TRBV28
D: TRBD2
DNA: TGTGCCAGCGGGACTAGCGGGAGCACAGATACGCAGTATTTT
CDR3: CASGTSGSTDTQYF

J: TRBJ2-1
size: few
V: TRBV28
D: NA
DNA: TGTGCCAGCAGGGGGGCCCTCTATCCGGACAATGAGCAGTTCTTC
CDR3: CASRGALYPDNEQFF

J: TRBJ2-1
size: NA
V: TRBV10-3
D: NA
DNA: TGTGCCATCAGTGGCCAGGGGAGTTACAATGAGCAGTTCTTC
CDR3: CAISGQGSYNEQFF

J: TRBJ2-2
size: NA
V: TRBV7-2
D: TRBD1
DNA: TGTGCCAGCAGCTTAGCGACAGGGTTCGGGGAGCTGTTTTTT
CDR3: CASSLATGFGELFF

J: TRBJ1-6
size: few
V: TRBV11-2
D: NA
DNA: TGTGCCAGCAGTCTAAATTCCGGGTCCAATTCACCCCTCCACTTT
CDR3: CASSLNSGSNSPLHF

J: TRBJ2-5
size: NA
V: TRBV6-2/TRBV6-3
D: TRBD2
DNA: TGTGCCAGCAGTTACTCCCTAGCGGGGGGAGAGACCCAGTACTTC
CDR3: CASSYSLAGGETQYF

J: TRBJ1-2
size: few
V: TRBV20-1
D: NA
DNA: TGCAGTGCTAGACACCGACACCCCCTCTATGGCTACACCTTC
CDR3: CSARHRHPLYGYTF

J: TRBJ2-6
size: NA
V: TRBV28
D: NA
DNA: TGTGTCAGCACCCACTACAGTTCTGGGGCCAACGTCCTGACTTTC
CDR3: CVSTHYSSGANVLTF

J: TRBJ1-1
size: NA
V: TRBV5-5
D: TRBD1
DNA: TGTGCCAGCAGCCTCCGGGACAGGTCTGAAGCTTTCTTT
CDR3: CASSLRDRSEAFF

J: TRBJ2-1
size: few
V: TRBV20-1
D: NA
DNA: TGCAGTGCTAGAGATCAACGACGGAGCTCCTACAATGAGCAGTTCTTC
CDR3: CSARDQRRSSYNEQFF

J: TRBJ2-7
size: NA
V: TRBV20-1
D: TRBD2
DNA: TGCAGTGCTAGAACGGGACTAGCGGGGGGGGTCGTCTACGAGCAGTACTTC
CDR3: CSARTGLAGGVVYEQYF